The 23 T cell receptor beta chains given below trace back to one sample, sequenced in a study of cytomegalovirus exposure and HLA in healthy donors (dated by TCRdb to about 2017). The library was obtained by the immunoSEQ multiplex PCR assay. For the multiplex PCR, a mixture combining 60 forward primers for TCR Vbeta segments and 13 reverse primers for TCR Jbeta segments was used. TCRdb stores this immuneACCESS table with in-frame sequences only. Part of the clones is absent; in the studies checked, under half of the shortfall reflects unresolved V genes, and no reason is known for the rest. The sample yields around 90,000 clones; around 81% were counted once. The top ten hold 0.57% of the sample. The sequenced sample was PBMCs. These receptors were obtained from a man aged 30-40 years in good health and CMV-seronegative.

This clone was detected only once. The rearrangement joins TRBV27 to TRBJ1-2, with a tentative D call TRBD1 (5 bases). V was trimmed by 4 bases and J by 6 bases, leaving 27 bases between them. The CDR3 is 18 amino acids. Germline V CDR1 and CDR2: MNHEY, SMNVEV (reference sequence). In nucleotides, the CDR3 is TGTGCCAGCAGTTCCTCAATACCAACGGCCAGGGAGGTACATGGCTACACCTTC. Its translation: CASSSSIPTAREVHGYTF.

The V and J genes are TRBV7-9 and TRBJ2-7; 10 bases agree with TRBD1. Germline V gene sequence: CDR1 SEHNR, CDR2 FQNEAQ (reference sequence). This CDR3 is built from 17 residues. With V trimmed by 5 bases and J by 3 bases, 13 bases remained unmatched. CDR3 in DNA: TGTGCCAGCAGCCTCCGAGGGGGGGGGACAGGGGACTACGAGCAGTACTTC. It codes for CASSLRGGGTGDYEQYF.

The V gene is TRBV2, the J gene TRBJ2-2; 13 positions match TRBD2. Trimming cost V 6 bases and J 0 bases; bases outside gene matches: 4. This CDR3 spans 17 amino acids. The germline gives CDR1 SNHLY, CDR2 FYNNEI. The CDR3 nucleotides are TGTGCCAGCAGAGGACTAGCGGGAGCAACGAACACCGGGGAGCTGTTTTTT. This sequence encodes CASRGLAGATNTGELFF.

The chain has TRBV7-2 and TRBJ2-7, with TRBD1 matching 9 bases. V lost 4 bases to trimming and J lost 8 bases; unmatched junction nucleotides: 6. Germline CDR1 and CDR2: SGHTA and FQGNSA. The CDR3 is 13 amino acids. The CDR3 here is CASSSNRGQKQYF. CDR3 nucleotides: TGTGCCAGCAGCTCGAACAGGGGGCAGAAGCAGTACTTC. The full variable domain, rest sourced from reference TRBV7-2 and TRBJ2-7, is GAGVSQSPSNKVTEKGKDVELRCDPISGHTALYWYRQSLGQGLEFLIYFQGNSAPDKSGLPSDRFSAERTGGSVSTLTIQRTQQEDSAVYLCASSSNRGQKQYFGPGTRLTVT.

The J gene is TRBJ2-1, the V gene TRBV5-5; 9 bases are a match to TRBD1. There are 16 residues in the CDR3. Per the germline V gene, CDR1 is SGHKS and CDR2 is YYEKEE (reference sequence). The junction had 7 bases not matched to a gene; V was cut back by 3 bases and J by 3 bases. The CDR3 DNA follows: TGTGCCAGCAGCTCTAATTGGGACAGGGACTACAATGAGCAGTTCTTC. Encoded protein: CASSSNWDRDYNEQFF.

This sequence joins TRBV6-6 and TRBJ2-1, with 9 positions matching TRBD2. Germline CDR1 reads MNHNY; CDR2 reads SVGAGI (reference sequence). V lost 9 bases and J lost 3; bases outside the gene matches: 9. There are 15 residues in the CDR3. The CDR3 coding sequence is TGTGCCAGTAGTATAGCGGGGGTCAACTACAATGAGCAGTTCTTC. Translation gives CASSIAGVNYNEQFF.

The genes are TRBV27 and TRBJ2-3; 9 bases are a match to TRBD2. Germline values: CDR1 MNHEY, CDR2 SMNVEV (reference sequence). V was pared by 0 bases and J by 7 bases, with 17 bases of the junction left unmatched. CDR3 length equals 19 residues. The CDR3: CASSLSMGSGSEWLNTQYF. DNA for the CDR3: TGTGCCAGCAGTTTATCGATGGGTAGCGGGAGCGAGTGGCTGAATACGCAGTATTTT.

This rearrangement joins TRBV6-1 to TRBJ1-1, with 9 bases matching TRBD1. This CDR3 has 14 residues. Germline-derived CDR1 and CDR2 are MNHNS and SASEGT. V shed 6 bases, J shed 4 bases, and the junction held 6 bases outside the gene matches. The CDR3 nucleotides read TGTGCCAGCAGGGTTGGGACAGGGTTCACTGAAGCTTTCTTT. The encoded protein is CASRVGTGFTEAFF.

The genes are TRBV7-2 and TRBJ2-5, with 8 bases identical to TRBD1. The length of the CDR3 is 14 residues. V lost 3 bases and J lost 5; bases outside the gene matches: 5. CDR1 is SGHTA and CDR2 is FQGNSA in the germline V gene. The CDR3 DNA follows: TGTGCCAGCAGCTTGATCAGGGGGCAGGAGACCCAGTACTTC. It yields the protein CASSLIRGQETQYF.

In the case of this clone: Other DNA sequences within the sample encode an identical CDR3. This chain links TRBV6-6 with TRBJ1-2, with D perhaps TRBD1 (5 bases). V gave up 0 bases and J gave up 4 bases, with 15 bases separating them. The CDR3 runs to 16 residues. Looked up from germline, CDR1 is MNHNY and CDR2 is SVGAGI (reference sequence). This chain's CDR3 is CASSYSPVEGVYGYTF. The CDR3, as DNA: TGTGCCAGCAGTTACTCCCCGGTCGAAGGGGTCTATGGCTACACCTTC.

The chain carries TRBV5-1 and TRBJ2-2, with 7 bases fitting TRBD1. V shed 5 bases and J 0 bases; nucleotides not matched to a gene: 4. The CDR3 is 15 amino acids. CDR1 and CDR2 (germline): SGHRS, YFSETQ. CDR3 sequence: CASSRTGANTGELFF. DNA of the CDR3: TGCGCCAGCAGTCGGACAGGCGCGAACACCGGGGAGCTGTTTTTT. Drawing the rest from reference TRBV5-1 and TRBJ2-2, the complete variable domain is KAGVTQTPRYLIKTRGQQVTLSCSPISGHRSVSWYQQTPGQGLQFLFEYFSETQRNKGNFPGRFSGRQFSNSRSEMNVSTLELGDSALYLCASSRTGANTGELFFGEGSRLTVL.

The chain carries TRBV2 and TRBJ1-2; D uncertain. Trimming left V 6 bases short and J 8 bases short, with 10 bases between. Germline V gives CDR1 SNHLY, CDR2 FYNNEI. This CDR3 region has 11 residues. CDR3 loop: CASSSAGGYTF. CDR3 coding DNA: TGTGCCAGCAGCTCCGCGGGAGGCTACACCTTC.

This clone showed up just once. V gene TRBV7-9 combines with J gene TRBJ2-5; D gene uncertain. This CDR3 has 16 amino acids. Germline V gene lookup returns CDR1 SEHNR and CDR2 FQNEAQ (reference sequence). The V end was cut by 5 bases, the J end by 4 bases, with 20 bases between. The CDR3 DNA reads TGTGCCAGCAGCCCGCGAGGAACTTTCACGGGAGAGACCCAGTACTTC. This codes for CASSPRGTFTGETQYF. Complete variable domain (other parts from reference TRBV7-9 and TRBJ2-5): DTGVSQNPRHKITKRGQNVTFRCDPISEHNRLYWYRQTLGQGPEFLTYFQNEAQLEKSRLLSDRFSAERPKGSFSTLEIQRTEQGDSAMYLCASSPRGTFTGETQYFGPGTRLLVL.

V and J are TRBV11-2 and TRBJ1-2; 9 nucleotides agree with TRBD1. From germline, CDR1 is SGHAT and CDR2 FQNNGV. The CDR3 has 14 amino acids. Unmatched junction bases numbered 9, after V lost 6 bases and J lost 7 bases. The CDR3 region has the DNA TGTGCCAGCAGACCCCCGGGACAGGGCGGTGGCTACACCTTC. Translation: CASRPPGQGGGYTF.

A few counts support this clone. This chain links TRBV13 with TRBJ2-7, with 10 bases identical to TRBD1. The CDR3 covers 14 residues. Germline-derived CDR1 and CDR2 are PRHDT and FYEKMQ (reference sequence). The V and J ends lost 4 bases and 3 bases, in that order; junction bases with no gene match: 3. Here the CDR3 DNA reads TGTGCCAGCAGCTCGACAGGGGGCTTCTACGAGCAGTACTTC. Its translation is CASSSTGGFYEQYF.

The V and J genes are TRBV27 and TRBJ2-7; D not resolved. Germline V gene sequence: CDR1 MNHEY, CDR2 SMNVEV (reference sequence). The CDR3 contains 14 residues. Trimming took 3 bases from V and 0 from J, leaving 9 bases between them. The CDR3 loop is CASSFGSYSYEQYF. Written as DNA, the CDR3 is TGTGCCAGCAGTTTCGGGTCGTACTCCTACGAGCAGTACTTC.

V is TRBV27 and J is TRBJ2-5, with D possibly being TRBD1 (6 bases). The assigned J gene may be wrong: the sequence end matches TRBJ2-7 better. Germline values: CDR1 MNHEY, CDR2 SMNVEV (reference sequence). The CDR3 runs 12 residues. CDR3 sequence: CASGGSAYEQYF. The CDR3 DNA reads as TGTGCCAGTGGGGGCTCCGCCTACGAGCAGTACTTC.

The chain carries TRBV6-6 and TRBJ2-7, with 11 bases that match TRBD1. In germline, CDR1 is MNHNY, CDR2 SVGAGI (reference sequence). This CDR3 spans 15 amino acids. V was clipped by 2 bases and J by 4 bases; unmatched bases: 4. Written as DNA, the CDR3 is TGTGCCAGCAGTTACGGAGGGACAGGGGGATACGAGCAGTACTTC. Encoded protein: CASSYGGTGGYEQYF.

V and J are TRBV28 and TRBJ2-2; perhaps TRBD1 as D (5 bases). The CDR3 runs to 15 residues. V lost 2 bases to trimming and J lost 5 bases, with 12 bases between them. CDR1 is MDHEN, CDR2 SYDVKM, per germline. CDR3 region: CASSLIRGSTGELFF. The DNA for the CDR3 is TGTGCCAGCAGTTTAATAAGGGGAAGTACCGGGGAGCTGTTTTTT.

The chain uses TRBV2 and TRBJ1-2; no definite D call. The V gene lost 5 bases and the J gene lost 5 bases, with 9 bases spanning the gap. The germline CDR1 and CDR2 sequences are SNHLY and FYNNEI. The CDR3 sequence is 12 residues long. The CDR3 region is CASSRTPYGYTF. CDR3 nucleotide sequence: TGTGCCAGCAGTCGGACTCCATATGGCTACACCTTC.

CDR3 in amino acids: CASSPGTGTYGYTF. The CDR3 coding sequence is TGTGCCAGCAGCCCCGGGACAGGGACCTATGGCTACACCTTC. The chain joins TRBV7-2 to TRBJ1-2; TRBD1 agrees at 9 bases. CDR1 SGHTA and CDR2 FQGNSA come from the germline V gene. The ends lost 5 bases at V and 4 bases at J; junction bases unmatched: 5. The CDR3 loop spans 14 amino acids. Looking up the rest from reference TRBV7-2 and TRBJ1-2 gives the full variable domain: GAGVSQSPSNKVTEKGKDVELRCDPISGHTALYWYRQSLGQGLEFLIYFQGNSAPDKSGLPSDRFSAERTGGSVSTLTIQRTQQEDSAVYLCASSPGTGTYGYTFGSGTRLTVV.

The CDR3 nucleotides read TGTGCCACCCAGGGACAGGTGCCCTACGAGCAGTACGTC. Its protein is CATQGQVPYEQYV. The chain couples TRBV2 to TRBJ2-7; 8 nucleotides line up with TRBD1. Germline-derived CDR1 and CDR2 are SNHLY and FYNNEI. Trimming removed 10 bases from V and 2 bases from J; junction bases left unmatched: 7. This CDR3 has 13 amino acids.

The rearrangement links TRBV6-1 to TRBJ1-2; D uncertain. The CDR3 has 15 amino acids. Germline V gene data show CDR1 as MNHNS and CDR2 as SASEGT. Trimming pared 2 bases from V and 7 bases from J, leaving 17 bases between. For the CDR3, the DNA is TGTGCCAGCAGTGAAATCCAGACTTTGGACTGTGGCTACACCTTC. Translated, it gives CASSEIQTLDCGYTF.